This TCR beta chain is from a study of identical twins. Study-wide points: Twin-shared out-of-frame alpha sequences were enriched for low generation probability.

V was trimmed by 8 bases and J by 2 bases, leaving 10 bases between them. Germline V gene sequence: CDR1 SQVTM, CDR2 ANQGSEA. CDR3 length: 12 amino acids. On this clonotype itself: Its target is unknown.

Unique molecular identifiers were present on the cDNA, and a universal primer site came from template switching. In TCRdb, the 5' RACE reads were re-called with MiXCR into one record per CDR3 protein. The data show a few hundred thousand distinct CDR3 sequences, 13% to 15% seen once. The sample was also reused in another study, on yellow fever vaccine responses in identical twins.

The sequence was obtained from a woman aged 18-29 years in good health. The specimen sequenced was CD4+ T cells sorted from blood. The V gene is TRBV29-1, the J gene TRBJ2-1; D assignment may be TRBD1 or TRBD2 (5 bases each). This chain's CDR3 is CSSGRAYNEQFF. The CDR3, as DNA: TGCAGCAGCGGCAGGGCCTACAATGAGCAGTTCTTC.